This T cell receptor (beta chain) was found in a study of tumor-infiltrating lymphocytes in oesophageal squamous cell carcinoma. Trimming cost V 1 base and J 3 bases, with 0 bases left between them. In germline, CDR1 is SGHDT, CDR2 YYEEEE. The CDR3 loop spans 11 amino acids. TCRdb re-called the PCR reads with MiXCR, one entry per CDR3 protein. The sample lists around 22,000 distinct CDR3 sequences, 30% to 40% occurring once. This clonotype has ten or more counts. This TCR derives from a male donor with esophageal squamous cell carcinoma. The sequenced material came from esophageal tumor tissue. V and J are TRBV5-6 and TRBJ2-3; unclear D gene. CDR3 nucleotide sequence: TGTGCCAGCAGCTTGACAGATACGCAGTATTTT. Protein sequence: CASSLTDTQYF.